This TCR beta chain was observed in a study of Ad26.COV2.S vaccination and SARS-CoV-2 variants. Study summary: Recipients of Ad26.COV2.S got it intramuscularly, once or twice 56 days apart.

Using immunoSEQ multiplex PCR, the repertoire was profiled, and TCRdb retains in-frame clones only, with some absent. Among approximately 360,000 clones listed, about four fifths were seen once. Documented treatment: over 15 received Ad26.COV2.S at low or high dose, single or two shots; roughly five received placebo; per-sample allocation not given. Material that was analyzed had been drawn on day 63 after the first vaccine or placebo injection. V shed 3 bases, J shed 4 bases, and the junction held 4 bases outside the gene matches. This CDR3 is built from 14 residues. The germline V gene has CDR1 MDHEN and CDR2 SYDVKM.

J is TRBJ2-7 and V is TRBV28, with 9 nucleotides matching TRBD1. The TCR sequence derives from a person aged 18 to 59 who received the Ad26.COV2.S COVID-19 vaccine or a placebo. Source: peripheral blood, taken in a trial of Ad26.COV2.S vaccine versus placebo. CDR3 DNA sequence: TGTGCCAGCAGTTTGGCCGGGACAGGGTACGAGCAGTACTTC. This gives the protein CASSLAGTGYEQYF.